One T cell receptor beta chain is described in this entry. The entry originates in a study of cytomegalovirus exposure and HLA in healthy donors. Study information: An earlier analysis found 117 million unique TCR beta sequences from around 180 million T cells.

The CDR3 loop spans 15 amino acids. The germline CDR1 and CDR2 sequences are SGHNT and YYREEE (reference sequence). The junction had 5 bases not matched to a gene; V was cut back by 1 base and J by 5 bases. PCR used 60 Vbeta primers and 13 Jbeta primers. The assay was immunoSEQ multiplex PCR, and TCRdb's table has in-frame clones only and misses some. Among roughly 180,000 clones listed, approximately 83% were seen once. The specimen sequenced was PBMCs. The origin of this receptor is a boy under 10 years old in good health and CMV-seronegative. The chain combines TRBV5-4 with TRBJ2-4; 8 positions match TRBD2. The CDR3 bases are TGTGCCAGCAGCTTGAAGCGGGGGTCTGAAAACATTCAGTACTTC. It is translated as CASSLKRGSENIQYF.